The 27 T cell receptor beta chains reported below all come from one sample, sequenced in a study of blood T cell repertoires in COVID-19. Clones were sequenced by immunoSEQ multiplex PCR, and TCRdb holds only the in-frame ones, with some missing. The table shows 150,000 to 200,000 clones, with just under 80% occurring only once. The sequenced sample was peripheral blood. The origin of the receptors is a man in his 70s with active or convalescent COVID-19.

A remark on this clone: The identical CDR3 is also encoded by other nucleotide sequences in the sample. The chain carries TRBV9 and TRBJ2-5, with TRBD2 matching over 7 bases. The length of the CDR3 is 12 residues. Per germline, CDR1 SGDLS and CDR2 YYNGEE. V lost 2 bases to trimming and J lost 5 bases; unmatched junction nucleotides: 0. CDR3 protein: CASSVGGETQYF. The CDR3 nucleotides read TGTGCCAGCAGCGTGGGAGGGGAGACCCAGTACTTC. The full variable domain, in which reference TRBV9 and TRBJ2-5 provide the parts outside the CDR3, is DSGVTQTPKHLITATGQRVTLRCSPRSGDLSVYWYQQSLDQGLQFLIQYYNGEERAKGNILERFSAQQFPDLHSELNLSSLELGDSALYFCASSVGGETQYFGPGTRLLVL.

This clone was counted a few times. This chain uses TRBV5-1 with TRBJ2-1; 10 nucleotides line up with TRBD2. V shed 5 bases, J shed 2 bases, and the junction held 4 bases outside the gene matches. Per the germline V gene, CDR1 is SGHRS and CDR2 is YFSETQ. This CDR3 region has 15 residues. The CDR3 DNA follows: TGCGCCAGCAGTCATAGCGGGAGGCCCTACAATGAGCAGTTCTTC. Its translation: CASSHSGRPYNEQFF.

J is TRBJ2-5 and V is TRBV5-4; TRBD2 matches 12 bases. Germline V lookup: CDR1 SGHNT, CDR2 YYREEE (reference sequence). The length of the CDR3 is 16 residues. Trimming took 2 bases from V and 2 from J; bases not matched to a gene: 4. CDR3 amino acids: CASSFTSGGTQETQYF. As DNA, the CDR3 is TGTGCCAGCAGCTTCACTAGCGGGGGGACACAAGAGACCCAGTACTTC.

The rearrangement joins TRBV3-1 (or the pseudogene TRBV3-2) to TRBJ1-1; 9 bases agree with TRBD1. After removal of 3 bases from V and 5 bases from J, the junction contained 7 bases not matched to a gene. Germline CDR1 and CDR2: LGHDT and YNNKEL (reference sequence). CDR3 length: 15 amino acids. The CDR3 protein is CASSQEGQGMTEAFF. CDR3 DNA: TGTGCCAGCAGCCAGGAGGGACAGGGTATGACTGAAGCTTTCTTT.

The V gene is TRBV6-6, the J gene TRBJ2-5, with D possibly matching TRBD2 (6 bases). This CDR3 comprises 16 residues. Germline-derived CDR1 and CDR2 are MNHNY and SVGAGI (reference sequence). Trimming left V 2 bases short and J 5 bases short, with 18 bases between. CDR3 in amino acids: CASSYRQGLFPETQYF. The DNA of the CDR3 is TGTGCCAGCAGTTACAGGCAGGGACTCTTCCCGGAGACCCAGTACTTC.

On this clone: The junction departs from the called germline gene at one end, perhaps through a read error. The J gene is TRBJ1-1, the V gene TRBV7-7; D not resolved. Germline assignment: CDR1 SSHAT and CDR2 FNYEAQ (reference sequence). The CDR3 runs to 13 residues. CDR3 region: CASSRSRDTEAFF. CDR3 coding DNA: TGTGCTAGCAGTCGAAGCCGGGACACTGAAGCTTTCTTT.

The CDR3 sequence: CASSLSAGEPKNIQYF. In nucleotides, the CDR3 is TGTGCCAGCAGTTTATCAGCGGGAGAACCCAAAAACATTCAGTACTTC. This chain joins TRBV28 and TRBJ2-4; the match to TRBD2 covers 8 bases. Per the germline V gene, CDR1 is MDHEN and CDR2 is SYDVKM. The CDR3 is made up of 16 amino acids. V shed 1 base, J shed 2 bases, and the junction held 4 bases outside the gene matches.

This chain uses TRBV18 with TRBJ1-1; no firm D call. Trimming took off 3 bases at V and 1 base at J, with 15 bases between the two ends. Germline lookup yields CDR1 KGHSH and CDR2 LQKENI. CDR3 size: 16 residues. The CDR3 loop reads CASSPGHGEANTEAFF. Written as DNA, the CDR3 is TGTGCCAGCTCACCCGGTCACGGAGAAGCGAACACTGAAGCTTTCTTT.

The count of this clone is one. The chain recombines TRBV11-3 with TRBJ1-1, with a weak D call TRBD1 (5 bases). The CDR3 runs to 17 residues. Germline V gene sequence: CDR1 SGHNT, CDR2 YENEEA. Trimming took 4 bases from V and 0 from J, leaving 18 bases between them. The CDR3 loop reads CASSSLKDNQMNTEAFF. The CDR3 nucleotides are TGTGCCAGCAGCTCGCTAAAGGACAACCAAATGAACACTGAAGCTTTCTTT.

This chain joins TRBV5-1 and TRBJ2-3, with 10 bases fitting TRBD1. Germline loops: CDR1 SGHRS, CDR2 YFSETQ. Trimming took 6 bases from V and 4 from J; bases not matched to a gene: 8. The CDR3 length is 15 residues. CDR3 amino acids: CASTPRGQGPDTQYF. CDR3 sequence (DNA): TGCGCCAGCACTCCCCGGGGACAGGGGCCAGATACGCAGTATTTT.

J is TRBJ2-3 and V is TRBV2, with D unresolved. Between the trimmed V and J ends, which lost 4 bases and 4 bases, there was a span of 6 bases. Germline V gives CDR1 SNHLY, CDR2 FYNNEI. The CDR3 is 12 residues long. Here the CDR3 DNA reads TGTGCCAGCAGTGGCGGAGCAGATACGCAGTATTTT. This encodes CASSGGADTQYF.

The J gene is TRBJ2-1, the V gene TRBV19; TRBD2 aligns across 9 bases. The CDR3 totals 16 residues. Germline V gene data show CDR1 as LNHDA and CDR2 as SQIVND (reference sequence). The V gene end was trimmed by 2 bases and the J gene end by 4 bases; junction bases not matched to a gene: 6. The CDR3 nucleotides are TGTGCCAGTAGTATAAGGGCGGGAGGGCGGTACAATGAGCAGTTCTTC. Its translation is CASSIRAGGRYNEQFF.

The CDR3 region is CASSQDRTQYF. The CDR3 DNA reads TGTGCCAGCAGCCAGGACAGGACACAGTACTTC. The rearrangement uses TRBV12-3 or TRBV12-4 and TRBJ2-7, with 7 positions matching TRBD1. The CDR3 runs to 11 residues. The trim removed 6 bases at V and 10 bases at J, leaving 6 bases unmatched.

CDR3 protein: CASTPRQPNNEQFF. DNA for the CDR3: TGTGCCAGCACCCCGCGGCAGCCGAACAATGAGCAGTTCTTC. V is TRBV6-2 or TRBV6-3 and J is TRBJ2-1; D not certain. Germline V gene data show CDR1 as MNHEY and CDR2 as SVGEGT. Trimming stripped 7 bases from V and 5 bases from J, with 15 bases between. The CDR3 runs to 14 residues.

The CDR3 protein is CASSDDSSGNTIYF. CDR3 DNA: TGTGCCAGCAGTGACGACAGCTCTGGAAACACCATATATTTT. This rearrangement joins TRBV25-1 to TRBJ1-3; D is possibly TRBD1 (5 bases). The germline V and J ends were trimmed by 3 bases and 0 bases, with 6 bases remaining between them. The germline CDR1 and CDR2 sequences are MGHDK and SYGVNS. CDR3 size: 14 residues.

V gene TRBV5-4 combines with J gene TRBJ1-1, with 11 nucleotides matching TRBD1. Germline CDR1 and CDR2: SGHNT and YYREEE (reference sequence). CDR3 size: 16 residues. V lost 0 bases, J lost 7 bases, and 8 bases stayed unmatched. The DNA of the CDR3 is TGTGCCAGCAGCTTGGCTGGACAGGGGGCTGGGTTTGAAGCTTTCTTT. Translating gives CASSLAGQGAGFEAFF.

The chain uses TRBV5-4 and TRBJ1-4; D possibly corresponds to TRBD1 (5 bases). This CDR3 has 15 amino acids. Deletions cut 5 bases from V and 7 bases from J, with 18 bases between. The V gene's germline CDR1 is SGHNT and CDR2 YYREEE (reference sequence). This CDR3 is CASSPGGQEGEKLFF. DNA for the CDR3: TGTGCCAGCAGTCCGGGGGGTCAAGAAGGTGAAAAACTGTTTTTT.

The V and J genes are TRBV6-5 and TRBJ1-1; D remains ambiguous. CDR3 size: 13 residues. Germline CDR1 is MNHEY and CDR2 is SVGAGI. The germline V and J ends were trimmed by 0 bases and 10 bases, with 12 bases remaining between them. In DNA form, the CDR3 reads TGTGCCAGCAGTTACTCGGGAAGAGGAGGAGCTTTCTTT. Translation gives CASSYSGRGGAFF.

This clone came up a few times. The V and J genes are TRBV6-2 or TRBV6-3 and TRBJ1-5; no definite D call. V gave up 5 bases and J gave up 4 bases, with 12 bases separating them. Germline CDR1 is MNHEY and CDR2 is SVGEGT. The CDR3 runs 14 residues. CDR3 in DNA: TGTGCCAGCAGTCACCAGGAGGTTAATCAGCCCCAGCATTTT. It yields the protein CASSHQEVNQPQHF.

This clone appeared a few times. The chain uses TRBV5-1 and TRBJ1-1; unclear D gene. The CDR3 is 13 residues long. The germline CDR1 and CDR2 sequences are SGHRS and YFSETQ. Trimming left V 0 bases short and J 4 bases short, with 7 bases between. CDR3 coding DNA: TGCGCCAGCAGCTTGGCTCCCCGCACTGAAGCTTTCTTT. This translates into CASSLAPRTEAFF.

This clone came up a few times. The sample has other DNA sequences that encode this CDR3 too. The chain has TRBV3-1 (or the pseudogene TRBV3-2) and TRBJ1-1; D ambiguous. Germline loops: CDR1 LGHDT, CDR2 YNNKEL (reference sequence). This CDR3 spans 13 amino acids. V was shortened by 1 base and J by 4 bases, with 7 bases between the two germline ends. CDR3 nucleotides: TGTGCCAGCAGCCAAGTCGAGGGCACTGAAGCTTTCTTT. Its protein product is CASSQVEGTEAFF.

This chain uses TRBV27 with TRBJ1-5; possibly TRBD1 for D (5 bases). This CDR3 has 14 residues. The germline V gene encodes CDR1 MNHEY and CDR2 SMNVEV (reference sequence). The ends were cut back, 5 bases at V and 5 bases at J, with 13 bases in the middle. The CDR3 coding sequence is TGTGCCAGCAGTCCCACCGGGGGTCATCAGCCCCAGCATTTT. This gives the protein CASSPTGGHQPQHF.

The genes are TRBV5-1 and TRBJ2-7; maybe TRBD1 (6 bases). Germline CDR1 reads SGHRS; CDR2 reads YFSETQ. V shed 4 bases and J shed 0 bases, with 14 bases lying between them. The CDR3 totals 15 residues. DNA of the CDR3: TGCGCCAGCAGCGTTCAGGGGACCTACTCCTACGAGCAGTACTTC. The encoded protein is CASSVQGTYSYEQYF.

This chain uses TRBV9 with TRBJ2-1; 12 bases fit TRBD2. Germline trimming cut 2 bases from V and 8 bases from J; bases unmatched to any gene: 5. This CDR3 contains 15 residues. From germline, CDR1 is SGDLS and CDR2 YYNGEE. Here the CDR3 reads CASSVTSGSMHEQFF. The CDR3 DNA is TGTGCCAGCAGCGTGACTAGCGGGAGTATGCATGAGCAGTTCTTC.

The chain joins TRBV18 to TRBJ2-1; maybe TRBD1 (7 bases). The CDR3 sequence is 15 residues long. Trimming took 6 bases from V and 6 from J, leaving 18 bases between them. CDR1 is KGHSH and CDR2 is LQKENI in the germline V gene. The CDR3 DNA is TGTGCCAGCTCCCAAGTGGAGGGGGCCTCCAATGAGCAGTTCTTC. Translated: CASSQVEGASNEQFF.

The chain joins TRBV18 to TRBJ2-1, with 8 bases matching TRBD1. Germline CDR1 and CDR2: KGHSH and LQKENI. The CDR3 totals 14 residues. V was pared by 2 bases and J by 7 bases, with 4 bases of the junction left unmatched. In DNA, the CDR3 is TGTGCCAGCTCACCAGGGACAGGTAGGAATGAGCAGTTCTTC. Translation gives CASSPGTGRNEQFF.

This chain uses TRBV21-1 with TRBJ1-5; the table's D gene call, TRBD1, was not cross checked with the DNA. TRBV21-1 is a pseudogene locus. This CDR3 region has 17 residues. Written as DNA, the CDR3 is TGTGCCAGAGAATCAACCGGGACAGGGGCGCAAGAACAGCCCCAGCATTTT. Its protein is CARESTGTGAQEQPQHF.